Listed here are 27 T cell receptor beta chains from one sample, sequenced in a study of T cells expressing NK-cell markers. TCRdb processed the 5' RACE reads again and assigns one entry to each CDR3 protein, with no DNA. There are about 540,000 distinct CDR3 sequences in the sample, with roughly 3.4% held by the top ten. The sequencing sample was made of blood T cells: a sorted CD56 or NKG2C T cell subset, CD4+ or CD8+ T cells, or bulk PBMC T cells (not recorded which). The receptors come from a man aged 18 to 30 in good health.

This chain links TRBV19 with TRBJ2-5. The CDR3 loop spans 13 amino acids. Germline V gene data show CDR1 as LNHDA and CDR2 as SQIVND (reference sequence). CDR3 amino acids: CASSPRYQETQYF.

V is TRBV6-2 or TRBV6-3 and J is TRBJ1-2. The germline gives CDR1 MNHEY, CDR2 SVGEGT. The CDR3 runs 14 residues. CDR3 in amino acids: CASSDGPHNYGYTF.

J is TRBJ2-3 and V is TRBV20-1; TCRdb gives TRBD1 as the D gene, but with no DNA this cannot be confirmed. CDR3 length: 14 amino acids. Germline CDR1 is DFQATT and CDR2 is SNEGSKA (reference sequence). CDR3 sequence reads: CSATFGTGTDTQYF.

CDR3 sequence reads: CSVQPPGASNTGELFF. The rearrangement uses TRBV29-1 and TRBJ2-2; TCRdb's D call, TRBD1, is unchecked because there is no DNA. This CDR3 has 16 amino acids. CDR1 is SQVTM and CDR2 is ANQGSEA in the germline V gene.

This chain joins TRBV28 and TRBJ2-1; TCRdb designates TRBD1, a call that cannot be tested without DNA. Germline V gene data show CDR1 as MDHEN and CDR2 as SYDVKM. This CDR3 is built from 16 residues. This CDR3 reads CASRPALGQYSNEQFF.

The rearrangement uses TRBV19 and TRBJ2-7; TCRdb's D call of TRBD1 is untestable without DNA. The germline CDR1 and CDR2 sequences are LNHDA and SQIVND (reference sequence). The CDR3 is 17 residues long. Here the CDR3 reads CASSNPNPWTSPYEQYF. The full variable domain, its missing parts supplied by reference TRBV19 and TRBJ2-7, is DGGITQSPKYLFRKEGQNVTLSCEQNLNHDAMYWYRQDPGQGLRLIYYSQIVNDFQKGDIAEGYSVSREKKESFPLTVTSAQKNPTAFYLCASSNPNPWTSPYEQYFGPGTRLTVT.

V and J are TRBV11-2 and TRBJ2-3; as DNA is missing, the TRBD2 call by TCRdb cannot be tested. This CDR3 has 15 amino acids. CDR1 is SGHAT, CDR2 FQNNGV, per germline. Here the CDR3 reads CASSSYGLGTDTQYF. Based on the CDR3 plus reference TRBV11-2 and TRBJ2-3, the full variable domain is EAGVAQSPRYKIIEKRQSVAFWCNPISGHATLYWYQQILGQGPKLLIQFQNNGVVDDSQLPKDRFSAERLKGVDSTLKIQPAKLEDSAVYLCASSSYGLGTDTQYFGPGTRLTVL.

The genes are TRBV7-9 and TRBJ2-7; TCRdb returns TRBD1, unconfirmable since there is no DNA. Germline values: CDR1 SEHNR, CDR2 FQNEAQ (reference sequence). This CDR3 is built from 17 residues. CDR3 amino acids: CASSTQRSGVIPYEQYF.

CDR3: CASSSPKGGARLTEAFF. The J gene is TRBJ1-1, the V gene TRBV12-3 or TRBV12-4; the D gene TCRdb calls, TRBD1, cannot be checked with no DNA. The CDR3 consists of 17 residues.

J is TRBJ2-7 and V is TRBV6-5; there is no DNA to check the TCRdb D call of TRBD2. CDR1 and CDR2 from the germline V gene are MNHEY and SVGAGI. This CDR3 is 17 amino acids long. CDR3 amino acids: CASSYSKLQREGYEQYF.

The genes are TRBV4-3 and TRBJ2-1; TCRdb's D gene call, TRBD2, goes unchecked for lack of DNA. Germline CDR1 LGHNA, CDR2 YSLEER. CDR3 length: 14 residues. The CDR3 loop is CASSQELAGSEQFF.

The chain uses TRBV29-1 and TRBJ1-5; the D call of TRBD1 rests on TCRdb alone, since no DNA is present to check it. Germline V gene lookup returns CDR1 SQVTM and CDR2 ANQGSEA. This CDR3 contains 13 residues. This chain's CDR3 is CSVGAGANQPQHF.

V and J are TRBV19 and TRBJ2-1; lacking DNA, the TRBD2 call made by TCRdb goes unchecked. CDR3 length equals 13 residues. Germline V gene lookup returns CDR1 LNHDA and CDR2 SQIVND (reference sequence). The CDR3 reads CASAPSVGNEQFF.

This chain connects TRBV7-9 to TRBJ1-1; TCRdb returns TRBD1, unconfirmable since there is no DNA. Germline V CDR1 and CDR2: SEHNR, FQNEAQ (reference sequence). This CDR3 has 16 amino acids. The CDR3 region is CASSLAWQCPSTEAFF. Complete variable domain (other parts from reference TRBV7-9 and TRBJ1-1): DTGVSQNPRHKITKRGQNVTFRCDPISEHNRLYWYRQTLGQGPEFLTYFQNEAQLEKSRLLSDRFSAERPKGSFSTLEIQRTEQGDSAMYLCASSLAWQCPSTEAFFGQGTRLTVV.

The chain uses TRBV5-5 and TRBJ2-2. Germline CDR1 and CDR2: SGHKS and YYEKEE (reference sequence). The CDR3 runs to 16 residues. The CDR3 loop is CASSLAGESGTGELFF.

V is TRBV6-5 and J is TRBJ2-1. Per germline, CDR1 MNHEY and CDR2 SVGAGI. The CDR3 runs to 11 residues. The CDR3 is CASSSPGAQFF.

The chain carries TRBV5-6 and TRBJ2-1. The CDR3 is 13 amino acids. The germline gives CDR1 SGHDT, CDR2 YYEEEE. The CDR3 sequence is CASSLGPVNEQFF. Full variable domain (rest looked up from reference TRBV5-6 and TRBJ2-1): DAGVTQSPTHLIKTRGQQVTLRCSPKSGHDTVSWYQQALGQGPQFIFQYYEEEERQRGNFPDRFSGHQFPNYSSELNVNALLLGDSALYLCASSLGPVNEQFFGPGTRLTVL.

This chain connects TRBV12-3 or TRBV12-4 to TRBJ2-3; the TCRdb D gene call, TRBD2, has no DNA to confirm it. This CDR3 has 16 residues. CDR3 sequence reads: CASRLYGGGSTDTQYF.

The genes are TRBV4-3 and TRBJ2-7. Germline lookup yields CDR1 LGHNA and CDR2 YSLEER. The CDR3 is 15 amino acids. The CDR3 region is CASSPKAEASYEQYF.

The J gene is TRBJ2-3, the V gene TRBV6-5; TCRdb proposes TRBD1, but this gene call is untestable without DNA. Per germline, CDR1 MNHEY and CDR2 SVGAGI. The CDR3 has 14 residues. CDR3 in amino acids: CASSYGAAPDTQYF.

This rearrangement joins TRBV4-3 to TRBJ2-1. This CDR3 region has 15 residues. Per germline, CDR1 LGHNA and CDR2 YSLEER. The CDR3 here is CASSQEGPSYNEQFF.

This chain links TRBV3-1 with TRBJ2-2; absent DNA, TCRdb's TRBD1 call cannot be checked. This CDR3 has 17 residues. The V gene's germline CDR1 is LGHDT and CDR2 YNNKEL (reference sequence). This CDR3 is CASSRAGQGVNTGELFF.

The genes are TRBV10-1 and TRBJ2-2; TCRdb indicates TRBD2, and absent DNA this call remains unverified. In germline, CDR1 is WNHNN, CDR2 SYGVQD (reference sequence). This CDR3 region has 16 residues. CDR3 region: CASSEAGLAGIGELFF.

The chain uses TRBV7-2 and TRBJ2-1; TCRdb gives TRBD2 as the D gene, but with no DNA this cannot be confirmed. Per germline, CDR1 SGHTA and CDR2 FQGNSA. The CDR3 consists of 17 residues. The CDR3 protein is CASSLSGRGRSYNEQFF.

The chain recombines TRBV30 with TRBJ2-2. Germline CDR1 reads GTSNPN; CDR2 reads SVGIG (reference sequence). The CDR3 spans 13 residues. CDR3 protein: CAWRFSGTGELFF.

The chain couples TRBV7-8 to TRBJ2-7; the TCRdb call, TRBD1, lacks DNA for checking. Looked up from germline, CDR1 is SGHVS and CDR2 is FQNEAQ. This CDR3 has 17 amino acids. The CDR3: CASSPTLWGASSYEQYF.

The chain recombines TRBV18 with TRBJ2-7. Germline V gene data show CDR1 as KGHSH and CDR2 as LQKENI. This CDR3 contains 15 residues. CDR3 region: CASSPQVGSSYEQYF.